Listed below are T cell receptor beta chains from one sample, sequenced in a study of T cell responses to AZD1222 COVID-19 vaccine. Libraries were prepared by immunoSEQ multiplex PCR; TCRdb keeps only in-frame clonotypes and omits some of them. The repertoire holds about 83,000 clones, with more than 75% as singletons. The sample was peripheral blood, taken on day 0 of MenACWY control vaccination. These receptors were obtained from an adult in good health. CDR3s include the opening cysteine and the closing phenylalanine or tryptophan. D genes are given only for firm matches. Clone sizes are given selectively: once, few, many, or a class where the clone is expanded.

j_gene | v_gene | abundance | len | d_gene | CDR3aa | CDR3nt
TRBJ2-2 | TRBV14 | . | 16 | TRBD2 | CASSQGSGSFLGELFF | TGTGCCAGCAGCCAAGGTAGCGGGAGCTTTCTCGGGGAGCTGTTTTTT
TRBJ1-5 | TRBV10-1 | . | 14 | TRBD1 | CASSDGTGNQPQHF | TGCGCCAGCAGTGATGGGACAGGCAATCAGCCCCAGCATTTT
TRBJ1-6 | TRBV14 | . | 13 | . | CASSQVGNSPLHF | TGTGCCAGCAGCCAAGTTGGGAACTCACCCCTCCACTTT
TRBJ1-2 | TRBV28 | . | 15 | . | CASSSRAAGDHGYTF | TGTGCCAGCAGCTCCCGGGCTGCGGGGGATCATGGCTACACCTTC
TRBJ2-7 | TRBV29-1 | once | 13 | . | CSVETRDTYEQYF | TGCAGCGTTGAAACGCGGGATACCTACGAGCAGTACTTC
TRBJ1-5 | TRBV19 | . | 15 | TRBD1 | CASNNRGRGDQPQHF | TGTGCCAGCAATAACAGGGGGCGCGGAGATCAGCCCCAGCATTTT
TRBJ1-1 | TRBV7-3 | . | 13 | . | CASSLNGNTEAFF | TGTGCCAGCAGCTTAAACGGGAACACTGAAGCTTTCTTT
TRBJ2-5 | TRBV21-1 | . | 19 | . | CASSYRPGGARSGQETQYF | TGTGCCAGCAGCTATCGCCCGGGGGGCGCACGATCCGGACAAGAGACCCAGTACTTC
TRBJ1-3 | TRBV7-9 | . | 15 | . | CASSLISFSGNTIYF | TGTGCCAGCAGCTTGATCAGCTTTTCTGGAAACACCATATATTTT
TRBJ1-3 | TRBV6-5 | few | 15 | . | CASSLGQSGGNTIYF | TGTGCCAGCAGTCTTGGACAGTCAGGAGGAAACACCATATATTTT
TRBJ1-1 | TRBV5-5 | . | 17 | TRBD1 | CASSPRGGQGTNTEAFF | TGTGCCAGCAGCCCCCGGGGGGGACAGGGGACGAACACTGAAGCTTTCTTT
TRBJ2-7 | TRBV19 | . | 14 | . | CASSIRGSSGEQYF | TGTGCCAGTAGTATAAGGGGATCATCCGGCGAGCAGTACTTC
TRBJ1-1 | TRBV6-5 | few | 15 | . | CASSSQGSIGTEAFF | TGTGCCAGCAGTTCTCAGGGATCAATTGGCACTGAAGCTTTCTTT
TRBJ1-6 | TRBV3-1/TRBV3-2 | . | 14 | TRBD1 | CASSPATGNSPLHF | TGTGCCAGCAGCCCCGCGACAGGGAATTCACCCCTCCACTTT
TRBJ1-5 | TRBV6-2/TRBV6-3 | . | 13 | . | CASSYDGNQPQHF | TGTGCCAGCAGTTACGATGGCAATCAGCCCCAGCATTTT
TRBJ2-5 | TRBV6-2/TRBV6-3 | . | 11 | . | CASSYGETQYF | TGTGCCAGCAGTTACGGGGAGACCCAGTACTTC
TRBJ2-7 | TRBV11-1 | once | 16 | TRBD2 | CASSLAGLAGVYEQYF | TGTGCCAGCAGCTTAGCGGGACTAGCGGGAGTCTACGAGCAGTACTTC
TRBJ1-1 | TRBV12-3/TRBV12-4 | . | 11 | . | CASSYGGEAFF | TGTGCCAGCAGTTACGGAGGTGAAGCTTTCTTT
TRBJ2-6 | TRBV18 | . | 16 | . | CASSPGVISGANVLTF | TGTGCCAGCTCACCAGGAGTGATCTCTGGGGCCAACGTCCTGACTTTC
TRBJ1-1 | TRBV5-8 | . | 19 | . | CASSLASDRFSARNTEAFF | TGTGCCAGCAGCTTGGCCTCGGACAGATTTTCCGCCAGGAACACTGAAGCTTTCTTT
TRBJ2-3 | TRBV6-2/TRBV6-3 | . | 15 | . | CASSYRPMWEDTQYF | TGTGCCAGCAGTTATAGACCCATGTGGGAGGATACGCAGTATTTT
TRBJ2-3 | TRBV14 | . | 16 | TRBD1 | CASSQDLGQITDTQYF | TGTGCCAGCAGCCAAGATCTGGGACAGATCACAGATACGCAGTATTTT
TRBJ2-2 | TRBV10-1 | . | 16 | TRBD2 | CASSDPTSGYTGELFF | TGCGCCAGCAGCGACCCGACTAGCGGATACACCGGGGAGCTGTTTTTT
TRBJ2-7 | TRBV2 | few | 14 | TRBD2 | CASRGGRAGYEQYF | TGTGCCAGCAGAGGTGGGAGGGCTGGTTACGAGCAGTACTTC
TRBJ2-7 | TRBV30 | . | 11 | . | CAWSGPREQYF | TGTGCCTGGAGCGGCCCTCGGGAGCAGTACTTC
TRBJ1-1 | TRBV18 | . | 15 | . | CASSQTLTENTEAFF | TGTGCCAGCTCTCAAACCTTGACAGAGAACACTGAAGCTTTCTTT
TRBJ2-3 | TRBV30 | . | 14 | . | CAWRPGPGTDTQYF | TGTGCCTGGAGGCCAGGGCCGGGCACAGATACGCAGTATTTT
TRBJ2-3 | TRBV24-1 | . | 12 | TRBD2 | CATGGLADTQYF | TGTGCCACCGGGGGACTAGCAGATACGCAGTATTTT
TRBJ2-5 | TRBV21-1 | . | 21 | . | CASSKEVCGPTIDSCGETQYF | TGTGCCAGCAGCAAAGAAGTGTGTGGACCCACCATAGATTCTTGTGGGGAGACCCAGTACTTC
TRBJ2-6 | TRBV3-1/TRBV3-2 | . | 15 | . | CASSRGDSGANVLTF | TGTGCCAGCAGCCGCGGGGACTCTGGGGCCAACGTCCTGACTTTC
TRBJ2-3 | TRBV15 | once | 16 | TRBD2 | CATSLATSGRTDTQYF | TGTGCCACCAGCCTGGCTACTAGCGGGAGAACAGATACGCAGTATTTT
TRBJ2-1 | TRBV12-3/TRBV12-4 | once | 13 | . | CATLQGDYNEQFF | TGTGCCACCTTACAGGGTGACTACAATGAGCAGTTCTTC
TRBJ2-4 | TRBV15 | . | 12 | . | CATSRDTDIQYF | TGTGCCACCAGCAGAGATACAGACATTCAGTACTTC
TRBJ2-1 | TRBV21-1 | . | 14 | . | CEGGSAGGQNEQFF | TGTGAGGGCGGTAGCGCGGGAGGGCAGAATGAGCAGTTCTTC
TRBJ2-7 | TRBV5-1 | . | 15 | TRBD1 | CASSLGGGVSYEQYF | TGCGCCAGCAGCTTGGGAGGGGGCGTCTCCTACGAGCAGTACTTC
TRBJ2-1 | TRBV10-3 | . | 13 | . | CAITGGAGNEQFF | TGTGCCATCACTGGAGGGGCTGGAAATGAGCAGTTCTTC
TRBJ2-7 | TRBV5-8 | . | 16 | TRBD2 | CASSSGTSGSHYEQYF | TGTGCCAGCAGCTCGGGGACTAGCGGGAGCCACTACGAGCAGTACTTC
TRBJ2-3 | TRBV4-1 | . | 15 | . | CASSSHGTPTDTQYF | TGCGCCAGCAGCTCCCACGGGACCCCCACAGATACGCAGTATTTT
TRBJ2-7 | TRBV19 | . | 14 | . | CASSSSGLSYEQYF | TGTGCCAGTAGTAGTAGCGGCCTTTCCTACGAGCAGTACTTC
TRBJ2-3 | TRBV29-1 | . | 14 | . | CSVEGQGGTDTQYF | TGCAGCGTTGAGGGTCAGGGGGGGACAGATACGCAGTATTTT
TRBJ2-1 | TRBV28 | . | 12 | . | CASSPDLGEQFF | TGTGCCAGCAGTCCAGACCTTGGTGAGCAGTTCTTC
TRBJ2-5 | TRBV30 | . | 14 | TRBD1 | CAWSPADREETQYF | TGTGCCTGGAGTCCCGCGGACAGGGAAGAGACCCAGTACTTC
TRBJ1-2 | TRBV28 | . | 14 | TRBD1 | CASSPPGTAYGYTF | TGTGCCAGCAGTCCCCCCGGGACAGCCTATGGCTACACCTTC
TRBJ1-5 | TRBV28 | . | 15 | TRBD1 | CASRSTGVGNQPQHF | TGTGCCAGCAGGTCGACAGGGGTAGGCAATCAGCCCCAGCATTTT
TRBJ1-1 | TRBV7-2 | . | 12 | . | CASSIGRFEAFF | TGTGCCAGCAGCATTGGACGGTTCGAAGCTTTCTTT
TRBJ2-5 | TRBV19 | . | 13 | . | CASSADPGETQYF | TGTGCCAGTAGCGCCGACCCGGGGGAGACCCAGTACTTC
TRBJ2-3 | TRBV7-2 | . | 13 | . | CASSLIRRDTQYF | TGTGCCAGCAGCTTAATCCGCAGGGATACGCAGTATTTT
TRBJ1-4 | TRBV9 | few | 14 | TRBD1 | CASSPRTGDEKLFF | TGTGCCAGCAGCCCGCGGACAGGGGATGAAAAACTGTTTTTT
TRBJ1-6 | TRBV6-5 | few | 16 | . | CASSYLESSYNSPLHF | TGTGCCAGCAGTTACTTAGAGAGCTCCTATAATTCACCCCTCCACTTT
TRBJ1-1 | TRBV6-5 | . | 15 | . | CASSRNLQLNTEAFF | TGTGCCAGCAGCAGAAACCTACAGCTGAACACTGAAGCTTTCTTT
TRBJ2-1 | TRBV10-3 | . | 12 | . | CAISEVSEIRFF | TGTGCCATCAGTGAGGTTTCAGAAATTCGGTTCTTC
TRBJ1-1 | TRBV30 | . | 15 | . | CAWSVGNKGNTEAFF | TGTGCCTGGAGTGTAGGAAATAAGGGGAACACTGAAGCTTTCTTT
TRBJ2-2 | TRBV11-2 | . | 17 | TRBD1 | CASSLYWGTGTAGELFF | TGTGCCAGCAGCTTATACTGGGGGACAGGGACTGCCGGGGAGCTGTTTTTT